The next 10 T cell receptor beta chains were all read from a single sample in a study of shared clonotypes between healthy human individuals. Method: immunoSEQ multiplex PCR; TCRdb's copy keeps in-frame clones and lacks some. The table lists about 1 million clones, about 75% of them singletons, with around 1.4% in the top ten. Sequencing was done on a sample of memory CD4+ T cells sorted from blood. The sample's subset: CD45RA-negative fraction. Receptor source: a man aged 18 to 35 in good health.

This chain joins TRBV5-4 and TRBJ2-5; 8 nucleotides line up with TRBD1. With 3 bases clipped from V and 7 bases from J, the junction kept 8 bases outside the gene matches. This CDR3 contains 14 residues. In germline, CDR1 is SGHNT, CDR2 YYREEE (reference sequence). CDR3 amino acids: CASSSDRVMGTQYF. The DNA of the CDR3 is TGTGCCAGCAGCTCGGACAGGGTCATGGGGACCCAGTACTTC. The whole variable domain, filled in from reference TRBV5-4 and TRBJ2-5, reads ETGVTQSPTHLIKTRGQQVTLRCSSQSGHNTVSWYQQALGQGPQFIFQYYREEENGRGNFPPRFSGLQFPNYSSELNVNALELDDSALYLCASSSDRVMGTQYFGPGTRLLVL.

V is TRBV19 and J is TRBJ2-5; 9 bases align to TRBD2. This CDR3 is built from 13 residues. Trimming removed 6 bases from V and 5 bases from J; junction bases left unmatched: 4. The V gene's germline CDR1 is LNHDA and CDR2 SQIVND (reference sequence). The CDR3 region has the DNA TGTGCCAGTAGGGGACTAGCTATGGAGACCCAGTACTTC. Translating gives CASRGLAMETQYF.

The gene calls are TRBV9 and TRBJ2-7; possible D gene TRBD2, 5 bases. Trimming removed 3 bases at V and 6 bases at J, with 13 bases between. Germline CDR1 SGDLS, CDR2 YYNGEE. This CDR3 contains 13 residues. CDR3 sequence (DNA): TGTGCCAGCAGCGCCTTAGACTACAGCGAGCAGTACTTC. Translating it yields CASSALDYSEQYF.

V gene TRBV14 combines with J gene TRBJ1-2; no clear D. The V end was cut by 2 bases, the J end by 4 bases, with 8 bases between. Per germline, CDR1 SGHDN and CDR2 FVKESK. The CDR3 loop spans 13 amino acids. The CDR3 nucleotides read TGTGCCAGCAGCCAATGGCTGAGCTATGGCTACACCTTC. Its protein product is CASSQWLSYGYTF.

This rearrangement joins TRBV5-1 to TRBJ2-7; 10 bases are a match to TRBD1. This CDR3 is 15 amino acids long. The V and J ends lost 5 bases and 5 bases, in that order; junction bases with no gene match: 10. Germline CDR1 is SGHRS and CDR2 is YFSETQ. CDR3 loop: CASSFMTGGVDEQYF. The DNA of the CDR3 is TGCGCCAGCAGTTTTATGACAGGGGGCGTCGACGAGCAGTACTTC. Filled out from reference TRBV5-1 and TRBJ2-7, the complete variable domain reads KAGVTQTPRYLIKTRGQQVTLSCSPISGHRSVSWYQQTPGQGLQFLFEYFSETQRNKGNFPGRFSGRQFSNSRSEMNVSTLELGDSALYLCASSFMTGGVDEQYFGPGTRLTVT.

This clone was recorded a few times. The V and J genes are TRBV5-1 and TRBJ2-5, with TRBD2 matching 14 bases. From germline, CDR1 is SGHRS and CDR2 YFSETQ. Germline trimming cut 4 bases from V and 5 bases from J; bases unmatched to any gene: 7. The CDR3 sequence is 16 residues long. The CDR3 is CASSPETSGRGETQYF. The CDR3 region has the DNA TGCGCCAGCAGCCCTGAGACTAGCGGGAGGGGTGAGACCCAGTACTTC.

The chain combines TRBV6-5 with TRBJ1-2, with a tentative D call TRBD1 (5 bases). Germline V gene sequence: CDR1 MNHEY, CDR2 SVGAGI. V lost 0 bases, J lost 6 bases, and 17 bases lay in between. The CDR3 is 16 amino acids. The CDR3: CASSYSRAREGNGYTF. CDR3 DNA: TGTGCCAGCAGTTACTCAAGGGCCAGGGAGGGAAATGGCTACACCTTC.

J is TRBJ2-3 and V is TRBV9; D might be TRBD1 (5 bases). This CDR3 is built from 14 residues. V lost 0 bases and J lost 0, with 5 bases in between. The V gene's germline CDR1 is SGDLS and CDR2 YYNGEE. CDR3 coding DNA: TGTGCCAGCAGCGTAGGACAGAGCACAGATACGCAGTATTTT. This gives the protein CASSVGQSTDTQYF.

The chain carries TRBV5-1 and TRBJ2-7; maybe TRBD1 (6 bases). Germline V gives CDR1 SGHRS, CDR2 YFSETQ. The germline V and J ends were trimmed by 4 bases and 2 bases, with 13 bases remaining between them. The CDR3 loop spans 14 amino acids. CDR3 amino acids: CASSEQDSTYEQYF. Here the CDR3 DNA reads TGCGCCAGCAGCGAGCAGGACAGCACCTACGAGCAGTACTTC.

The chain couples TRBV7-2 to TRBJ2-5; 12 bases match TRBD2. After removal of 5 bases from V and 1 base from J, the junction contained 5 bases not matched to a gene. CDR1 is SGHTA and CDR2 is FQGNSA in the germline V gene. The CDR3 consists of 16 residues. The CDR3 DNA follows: TGTGCCAGCAGCCTTGGACTAGCGGGGCTCCAAGAGACCCAGTACTTC. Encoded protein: CASSLGLAGLQETQYF.